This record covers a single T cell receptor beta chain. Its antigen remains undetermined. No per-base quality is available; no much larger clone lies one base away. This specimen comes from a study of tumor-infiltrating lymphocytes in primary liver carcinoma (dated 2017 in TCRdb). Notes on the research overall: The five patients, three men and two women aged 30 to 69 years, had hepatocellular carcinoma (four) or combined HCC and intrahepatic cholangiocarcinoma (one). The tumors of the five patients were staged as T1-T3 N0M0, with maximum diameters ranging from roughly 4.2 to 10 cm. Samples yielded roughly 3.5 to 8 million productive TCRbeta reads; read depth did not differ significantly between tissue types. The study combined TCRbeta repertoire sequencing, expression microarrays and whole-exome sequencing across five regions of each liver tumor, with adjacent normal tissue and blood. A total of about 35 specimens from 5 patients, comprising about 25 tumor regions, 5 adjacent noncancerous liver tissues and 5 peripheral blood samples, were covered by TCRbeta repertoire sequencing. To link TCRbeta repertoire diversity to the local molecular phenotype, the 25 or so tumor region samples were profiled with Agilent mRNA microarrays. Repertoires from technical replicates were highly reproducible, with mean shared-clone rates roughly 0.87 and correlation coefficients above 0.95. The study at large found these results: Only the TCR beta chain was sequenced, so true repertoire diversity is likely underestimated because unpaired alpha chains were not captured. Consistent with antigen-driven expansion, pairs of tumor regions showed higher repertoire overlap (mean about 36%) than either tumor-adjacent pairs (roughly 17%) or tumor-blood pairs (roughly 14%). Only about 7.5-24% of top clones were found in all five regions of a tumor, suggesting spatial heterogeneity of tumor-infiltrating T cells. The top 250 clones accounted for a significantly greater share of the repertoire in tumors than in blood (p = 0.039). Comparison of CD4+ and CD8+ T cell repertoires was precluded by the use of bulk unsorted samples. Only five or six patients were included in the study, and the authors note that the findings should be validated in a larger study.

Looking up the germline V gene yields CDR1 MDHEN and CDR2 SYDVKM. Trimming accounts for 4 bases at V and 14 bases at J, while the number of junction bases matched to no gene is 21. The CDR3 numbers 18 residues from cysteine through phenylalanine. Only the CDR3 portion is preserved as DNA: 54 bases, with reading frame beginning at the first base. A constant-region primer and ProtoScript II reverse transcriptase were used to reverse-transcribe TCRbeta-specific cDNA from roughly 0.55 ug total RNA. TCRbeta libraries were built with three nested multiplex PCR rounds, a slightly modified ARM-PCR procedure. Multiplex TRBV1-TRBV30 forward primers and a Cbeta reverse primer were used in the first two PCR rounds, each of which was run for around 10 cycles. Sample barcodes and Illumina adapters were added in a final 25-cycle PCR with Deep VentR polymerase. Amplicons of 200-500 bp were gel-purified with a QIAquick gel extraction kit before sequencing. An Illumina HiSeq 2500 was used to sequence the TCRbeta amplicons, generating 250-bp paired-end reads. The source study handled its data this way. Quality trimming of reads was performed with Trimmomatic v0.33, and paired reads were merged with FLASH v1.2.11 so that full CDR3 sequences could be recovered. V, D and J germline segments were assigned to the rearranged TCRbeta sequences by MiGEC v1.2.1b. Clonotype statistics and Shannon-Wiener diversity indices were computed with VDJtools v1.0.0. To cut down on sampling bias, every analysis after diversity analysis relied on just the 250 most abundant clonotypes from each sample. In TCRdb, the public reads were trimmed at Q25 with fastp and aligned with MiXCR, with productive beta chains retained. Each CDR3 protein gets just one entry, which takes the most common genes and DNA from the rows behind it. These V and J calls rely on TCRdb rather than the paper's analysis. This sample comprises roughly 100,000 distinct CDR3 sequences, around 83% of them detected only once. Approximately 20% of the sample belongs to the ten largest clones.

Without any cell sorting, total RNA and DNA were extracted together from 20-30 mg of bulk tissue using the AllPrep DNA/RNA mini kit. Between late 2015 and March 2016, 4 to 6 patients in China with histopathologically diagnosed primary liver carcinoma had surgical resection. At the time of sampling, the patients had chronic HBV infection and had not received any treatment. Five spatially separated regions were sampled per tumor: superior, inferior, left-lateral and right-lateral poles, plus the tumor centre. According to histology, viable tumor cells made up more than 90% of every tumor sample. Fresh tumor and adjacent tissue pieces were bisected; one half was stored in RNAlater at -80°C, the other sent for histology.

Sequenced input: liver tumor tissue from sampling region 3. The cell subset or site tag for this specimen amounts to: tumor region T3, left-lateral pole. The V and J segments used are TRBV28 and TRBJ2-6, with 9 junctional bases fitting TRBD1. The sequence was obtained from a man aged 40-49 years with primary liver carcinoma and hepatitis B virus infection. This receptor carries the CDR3 CASSSPGQGKVGASILTF. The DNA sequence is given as TGTGCCAGCAGTTCCCCGGGACAGGGAAAGGTTGGGGCCAGCATCCTGACTTTC.